Following are 14 T cell receptor beta chains from one sample sequenced in a study of blood T cell repertoires in COVID-19 (dated by TCRdb to 2020 to 2022). Library preparation was by the immunoSEQ multiplex PCR assay. In TCRdb, the immuneACCESS table is reduced to in-frame sequences with V and J assigned. These tables do not hold every clone; where another copy was compared, an unresolved V gene accounts for under half, and the others remain unexplained. Counted in this sample were roughly 160,000 clones; around 72% of them appeared once. Jointly, the top ten make up approximately 3% of the sample. Sequenced material: peripheral blood. The receptors come from a woman of 80 years or more with acute or convalescent COVID-19.

The chain joins TRBV30 to TRBJ1-2; no firm D call. Trimming took off 4 bases at V and 5 bases at J, with 17 bases between the two ends. Germline V gene sequence: CDR1 GTSNPN, CDR2 SVGIG (reference sequence). CDR3 length: 14 residues. CDR3 in amino acids: CAWNAGFTSYGYTF. The CDR3, as DNA: TGTGCCTGGAATGCAGGCTTTACCTCTTATGGCTACACCTTC.

Only a few counts were recorded for this clone. The chain recombines TRBV3-1 (or the pseudogene TRBV3-2) with TRBJ1-3; no firm D call. This CDR3 is built from 11 residues. Trimming shortened V by 6 bases and J by 4 bases, and 4 bases separated the two germline ends. Germline V gene lookup returns CDR1 LGHDT and CDR2 YNNKEL (reference sequence). This chain's CDR3 is CASSQGNTIYF. The CDR3 DNA is TGTGCCAGCAGTCAGGGAAACACCATATATTTT.

This clone was seen once. The V and J genes are TRBV6-1 and TRBJ2-7, with 7 bases that match TRBD2. V lost 2 bases and J lost 2; bases outside the gene matches: 12. CDR1 and CDR2 (germline): MNHNS, SASEGT. The CDR3 is made up of 17 amino acids. In DNA, the CDR3 is TGTGCCAGCAGTGAAACTTGGTTGGCGGGAGTGCCCTACGAGCAGTACTTC. This gives the protein CASSETWLAGVPYEQYF.

The V gene is TRBV7-2, the J gene TRBJ1-5; D is uncertain. The CDR3 loop spans 12 amino acids. Germline V gene data show CDR1 as SGHTA and CDR2 as FQGNSA. Trimming took off 5 bases at V and 5 bases at J, with 7 bases between the two ends. The CDR3 region has the DNA TGTGCCAGCAGCCGACTCCATCAGCCCCAGCATTTT. The encoded protein is CASSRLHQPQHF.

This clone was seen more than once but under ten times. The V gene is TRBV2, the J gene TRBJ2-2; 7 bases line up with TRBD1. J lost 0 bases, V lost 10 bases, and 5 bases had no gene match. The germline V gene encodes CDR1 SNHLY and CDR2 FYNNEI. The CDR3 extends over 14 amino acids. The CDR3 region is CATNRGPNTGELFF. As DNA, the CDR3 is TGTGCCACGAACAGGGGTCCGAACACCGGGGAGCTGTTTTTT.

In its sample, this clone was seen a few times. V is TRBV28 and J is TRBJ1-2; D possibly corresponds to TRBD1 (6 bases). Trimming took 0 bases from V and 3 from J, leaving 11 bases between them. Germline CDR1 is MDHEN and CDR2 is SYDVKM. This CDR3 spans 15 amino acids. The CDR3 sequence: CASSLWAGADYGYTF. CDR3 coding DNA: TGTGCCAGCAGTTTATGGGCAGGGGCAGACTATGGCTACACCTTC.

The chain recombines TRBV5-4 with TRBJ1-1; 10 nucleotides line up with TRBD1. This CDR3 spans 17 amino acids. V dropped 3 bases and J dropped 3; count of bases not matched to a gene: 11. Looked up from germline, CDR1 is SGHNT and CDR2 is YYREEE (reference sequence). CDR3: CASSSPYRQGADTEAFF. In DNA, the CDR3 is TGTGCCAGCAGCTCGCCGTACAGACAGGGGGCGGACACTGAAGCTTTCTTT.

This clone came up a few times. The rearrangement uses TRBV19 and TRBJ1-2, with a weak D call TRBD1 (5 bases). Germline lookup yields CDR1 LNHDA and CDR2 SQIVND (reference sequence). This CDR3 comprises 15 residues. Trimming left V 2 bases short and J 3 bases short, with 13 bases between. CDR3 sequence reads: CASSISQGLYYGYTF. The CDR3 coding sequence is TGTGCCAGTAGTATATCGCAGGGACTTTACTATGGCTACACCTTC.

The V and J genes are TRBV24-1 and TRBJ2-6; TRBD1 agrees at 8 bases. J lost 2 bases, V lost 3 bases, and 5 bases had no gene match. From germline, CDR1 is KGHDR and CDR2 SFDVKD. The CDR3 covers 17 residues. The CDR3 spells CATSDGQGTAGANVLTF. The CDR3 region has the DNA TGTGCCACCAGTGATGGACAGGGTACAGCTGGGGCCAACGTCCTGACTTTC.

CDR3 bases: TGTGCCAGCAGCCCGGACAGCCTTGAAGCTTTCTTT. Its protein product is CASSPDSLEAFF. The rearrangement links TRBV7-9 to TRBJ1-1; D may be TRBD1 (6 bases). Germline lookup yields CDR1 SEHNR and CDR2 FQNEAQ (reference sequence). This CDR3 spans 12 amino acids. V dropped 5 bases and J dropped 7 bases, with 11 bases sitting between them. Full variable domain (outside the CDR3, taken from reference TRBV7-9 and TRBJ1-1): DTGVSQNPRHKITKRGQNVTFRCDPISEHNRLYWYRQTLGQGPEFLTYFQNEAQLEKSRLLSDRFSAERPKGSFSTLEIQRTEQGDSAMYLCASSPDSLEAFFGQGTRLTVV.

The chain is built from TRBV20-1 and TRBJ2-3; TRBD1 matches 7 bases. J was trimmed by 2 bases and V by 3 bases; bases with no gene match: 8. The germline V gene has CDR1 DFQATT and CDR2 SNEGSKA (reference sequence). This CDR3 spans 15 amino acids. CDR3 residues: CSASTGTVNTDTQYF. The CDR3 DNA sequence: TGCAGTGCTAGTACCGGGACAGTCAACACAGATACGCAGTATTTT.

This clone has ten or more counts. V usage is TRBV18 and J usage is TRBJ1-2; 9 bases line up with TRBD1. The CDR3 consists of 16 residues. V was pared by 0 bases and J by 6 bases, with 8 bases of the junction left unmatched. CDR1 KGHSH and CDR2 LQKENI come from the germline V gene. The CDR3 is CASSPPGTGSTDGYTF. The CDR3 DNA is TGTGCCAGCTCACCACCGGGGACAGGGTCTACGGATGGCTACACCTTC. Based on the CDR3 plus reference TRBV18 and TRBJ1-2, the full variable domain is NAGVMQNPRHLVRRRGQEARLRCSPMKGHSHVYWYRQLPEEGLKFMVYLQKENIIDESGMPKERFSAEFPKEGPSILRIQQVVRGDSAAYFCASSPPGTGSTDGYTFGSGTRLTVV.

The chain links TRBV7-2 to TRBJ2-1, with 12 bases matching TRBD2. The germline V gene encodes CDR1 SGHTA and CDR2 FQGNSA. The V and J ends lost 5 bases and 0 bases, in that order; junction bases with no gene match: 5. The CDR3 has 17 residues. CDR3 residues: CASSPGTSGFSYNEQFF. CDR3 DNA: TGTGCCAGCAGCCCTGGGACTAGCGGGTTCTCCTACAATGAGCAGTTCTTC.

This clone has a single count. The rearrangement links TRBV27 to TRBJ2-1; D is undetermined. Trimming pared 2 bases from V and 6 bases from J, leaving 11 bases between. Germline V gene lookup returns CDR1 MNHEY and CDR2 SMNVEV (reference sequence). The CDR3 is 14 amino acids. In nucleotides, the CDR3 is TGTGCCAGCAGTTTAGTGAGTCAAACCAATGAGCAGTTCTTC. Protein sequence: CASSLVSQTNEQFF.